Below are 27 T cell receptor beta chains sequenced from a single sample in a study of T cells in women clearing cervical HPV infection. Repertoires were generated with immunoSEQ multiplex PCR, while TCRdb's copy carries only in-frame clones and drops some. The sample holds about 31,000 clones. Source material: blood buffy coat. The receptors here all came from a woman between 18 and 70 years old with a cervical HPV16 infection that either progressed to CIN3+ or cleared (not recorded which).

Comments on this clone: The CDR3 end lies 3 residues beyond the end of the read and is filled in from the germline J gene. The chain joins TRBV7-9 to TRBJ1-6; no clear D gene. The V gene's germline CDR1 is SEHNR and CDR2 FQNEAQ (reference sequence). This CDR3 has 13 amino acids. V was trimmed by 4 bases and J by 8 bases, leaving 9 bases between them. Partial CDR3 DNA: TGTGCCAGCAGCTCCGAGCTCGATTCACCC. Its translation is CASSSELDSP. The whole CDR3 sequence is CASSSELDSPLHF.

As regards this clone: With the read ending 3 residues before the CDR3 end, the germline J gene is used to fill in that end. This rearrangement joins TRBV20-1 to TRBJ2-3, with TRBD2 matching over 11 bases. The CDR3 sequence is 16 residues long. From germline, CDR1 is DFQATT and CDR2 SNEGSKA (reference sequence). V lost 6 bases and J lost 3; bases outside the gene matches: 11. CDR3 DNA (partial): TGCAGTGCAAAGGTACTAGCGGGAGTTTCTACAGATACG. Translation gives CSAKVLAGVSTDT. The whole CDR3 sequence is CSAKVLAGVSTDTQYF.

Note on this clone: The read terminates 3 residues before the CDR3 end, so the remaining end is supplied by the germline J gene. The V gene is TRBV12-5, the J gene TRBJ1-1; the D is unclear. The germline V gene encodes CDR1 LGHNT and CDR2 FRNRAP. This CDR3 has 16 amino acids. The V end lost 0 bases, the J end lost 1 base, and 12 bases lay between the germline ends. The DNA read from the CDR3 is TGTGCTAGTGGTTTGGTACATAGGGCCCGGAACACTGAA. Encoded protein: CASGLVHRARNTE. The entire CDR3 sequence reads CASGLVHRARNTEAFF.

Turning to this clone: Read data end 3 residues before the CDR3 end; the end is taken from the germline J gene. J is TRBJ1-1 and V is TRBV29-1; D not certain. The CDR3 covers 13 residues. V gave up 3 bases and J gave up 0 bases, with 8 bases separating them. Germline V CDR1 and CDR2: SQVTM, ANQGSEA. The covered CDR3 bases are TGCAGCGTTGACTACCTGATGAACACTGAA. Translation gives CSVDYLMNTE. The whole CDR3 region reads CSVDYLMNTEAFF.

Concerning this clone itself: The read ends 3 residues before the CDR3 terminus; that terminus is restored from the germline J gene. This rearrangement joins TRBV2 to TRBJ2-4; 8 bases map to TRBD2. From germline, CDR1 is SNHLY and CDR2 FYNNEI. CDR3 length: 16 amino acids. CDR3 DNA, as far as it was read: TGTGCCAGCAGTGAAGCGCTTCGGGGGGGGGCTGGGGGT. Its translation: CASSEALRGGAGG. The whole CDR3 region reads CASSEALRGGAGGQYF.

Concerning this clone itself: The read ends 3 residues shy of where the CDR3 ends; the end is completed using the germline J gene. The chain recombines TRBV30 with TRBJ2-2; maybe TRBD2 (7 bases). CDR1 GTSNPN and CDR2 SVGIG come from the germline V gene (reference sequence). This CDR3 has 15 amino acids. CDR3 amino acids: CAWILKRGGANVLFF. The sequenced CDR3 bases are TGTGCCTGGATCCTCAAGCGTGGGGGGGCCAACGTG.

This CDR3 is CASSDVGGGAEETQYF. The CDR3 DNA, read in part, is TGTGCCAGCAGTGATGTGGGCGGGGGGGCCGAAGAGACG. V gene TRBV2 combines with J gene TRBJ2-3, with TRBD2 matching over 9 bases. From the germline J gene comes the end of the CDR3, since the read stops 3 residues before it. CDR3 length: 16 residues. From germline, CDR1 is SNHLY and CDR2 FYNNEI.

About this clone: One end of the junction varies from germline; a read error may be responsible. The missing CDR3 end, 3 residues past where the read stops, is filled in from the germline J gene. The same CDR3 is also encoded by other DNA sequences in this sample. The chain links TRBV18 to TRBJ1-3, with TRBD1 identical over 7 bases. There are 16 residues in the CDR3. The V gene's germline CDR1 is KGHSH and CDR2 LQKENI. CDR3 protein: CASSPMAGGDGNTIYF. The CDR3 bases that were read are TGTGCCAGCTCACCAATGGCAGGGGGTGATGGAAACACA.

Details on this clone: The read terminates 3 residues ahead of where the CDR3 ends, so the germline J gene completes it. The gene calls are TRBV29-1 and TRBJ1-1; D possibly corresponds to TRBD1 (5 bases). CDR3 length: 14 amino acids. Germline values: CDR1 SQVTM, CDR2 ANQGSEA. Trimming took off 1 base at V and 3 bases at J, with 12 bases between the two ends. The CDR3 region is CSVEAGGGDTEAFF. Partial CDR3 DNA: TGCAGCGTTGAAGCGGGAGGAGGGGACACTGAA.

Concerning this clone itself: The CDR3 goes on 3 residues after the read ends, and that part is filled in from the germline J gene. The rearrangement uses TRBV18 and TRBJ1-2; TRBD1 matches at 11 bases. The CDR3 has 16 amino acids. Looked up from germline, CDR1 is KGHSH and CDR2 is LQKENI. CDR3 bases read: TGTGCCAGCTCACCCCCGGGACAGGGGGTGTCAGATACC. Its protein product is CASSPPGQGVSDT. The entire CDR3 is CASSPPGQGVSDTYTF.

As concerns this clone: The read ends 3 residues before the CDR3 terminus; that terminus is restored from the germline J gene. The V gene is TRBV11-2, the J gene TRBJ2-7; 7 bases agree with TRBD2. Germline trimming cut 3 bases from V and 2 bases from J; bases unmatched to any gene: 4. The CDR3 spans 14 residues. Germline loops: CDR1 SGHAT, CDR2 FQNNGV. The part of the CDR3 DNA that was read is TGTGCCAGCAGCTTCCACAGCGGGACCTACGAG. Protein sequence: CASSFHSGTYE. The complete CDR3 sequence is CASSFHSGTYEQYF.

Of note for this clone: The read comes to an end 3 residues before the CDR3 does, leaving the germline J gene to fill in the end. The chain combines TRBV10-3 with TRBJ2-7; maybe TRBD1 (6 bases). The CDR3 spans 14 residues. CDR1 and CDR2 from the germline V gene are ENHRY and SYGVKD. Trimming took 8 bases from V and 5 from J, leaving 19 bases between them. The CDR3 DNA, read in part, is TGTGCCATCCGCCCAGGGGATAAGGGAAACGAG. Encoded protein: CAIRPGDKGNE. The entire CDR3 protein is CAIRPGDKGNEQYF.

As regards this clone: Read coverage stops 3 residues before the CDR3 terminus; the germline J gene supplies the remainder. The chain couples TRBV6-2 or TRBV6-3 to TRBJ1-5, with a possible D match to TRBD1 (5 bases). Germline lookup yields CDR1 MNHEY and CDR2 SVGEGT. V dropped 2 bases and J dropped 6 bases, with 14 bases sitting between them. This CDR3 comprises 15 residues. The CDR3 bases that were read are TGTGCCAGCAGTTACAGTCGGGGGGGGAGTCAGCCC. It yields the protein CASSYSRGGSQP. The full CDR3 is CASSYSRGGSQPQHF.

Concerning this clone itself: The sequence runs out 3 residues before the end of the CDR3; the remainder is reconstructed from the germline J gene. This chain uses TRBV9 with TRBJ1-2; perhaps TRBD1 as D (6 bases). The length of the CDR3 is 16 residues. V was shortened by 0 bases and J by 4 bases, with 16 bases between the two germline ends. Germline V lookup: CDR1 SGDLS, CDR2 YYNGEE. Here the CDR3 reads CASSVGRGPTGYGYTF. The covered CDR3 bases are TGTGCCAGCAGCGTAGGCAGGGGCCCAACTGGCTATGGC. The variable domain in full, completed from reference TRBV9 and TRBJ1-2, reads DSGVTQTPKHLITATGQRVTLRCSPRSGDLSVYWYQQSLDQGLQFLIQYYNGEERAKGNILERFSAQQFPDLHSELNLSSLELGDSALYFCASSVGRGPTGYGYTFGSGTRLTVV.

As to this clone: From the germline J gene comes the end of the CDR3, since the read stops 3 residues before it. V usage is TRBV5-1 and J usage is TRBJ2-1; 13 bases fit TRBD2. The CDR3 contains 19 residues. Trimming removed 2 bases from V and 8 bases from J; junction bases left unmatched: 16. Germline-derived CDR1 and CDR2 are SGHRS and YFSETQ. This CDR3 reads CASSFFGLRTSGSLDEQFF. The CDR3 bases that were read are TGCGCCAGCAGCTTTTTCGGGCTTCGGACTAGCGGGAGTCTAGATGAG.

Here the CDR3 reads CASSPDSWNTEAFF. CDR3 DNA (partial): TGTGCCAGCAGCCCGGACTCCTGGAACACTGAA. V and J are TRBV7-8 and TRBJ1-1; no clear D gene. Read coverage stops 3 residues before the CDR3 terminus; the germline J gene supplies the remainder. The CDR3 loop spans 14 amino acids. V was cut by 5 bases and J by 1 base, with 11 bases left in between. From germline, CDR1 is SGHVS and CDR2 FQNEAQ.

Concerning this clone: The sequence runs out 3 residues before the end of the CDR3; the remainder is reconstructed from the germline J gene. The chain recombines TRBV6-1 with TRBJ1-2, with 10 positions matching TRBD1. The germline V gene has CDR1 MNHNS and CDR2 SASEGT. The CDR3 consists of 15 residues. The CDR3 DNA, read in part, is TGTGCCAGCAGTGAAGGGGGGACAGGGGCAGGAGGC. Amino acids: CASSEGGTGAGG. The full CDR3 protein reads CASSEGGTGAGGYTF.

About this clone itself: The read falls 3 residues short of the CDR3 end, and the missing part is taken from the germline J gene. The identical CDR3 is also encoded by other nucleotide sequences in the sample. The chain joins TRBV5-5 to TRBJ2-3; 9 bases line up with TRBD2. Germline V CDR1 and CDR2: SGHKS, YYEKEE (reference sequence). This CDR3 comprises 15 residues. V was clipped by 3 bases and J by 0 bases; unmatched bases: 2. Incomplete CDR3 DNA: TGTGCCAGCAGCTCGGGACTAGCAAGCACAGATACG. Its protein is CASSSGLASTDT. The full-length CDR3 reads as CASSSGLASTDTQYF.

Concerning this clone itself: The read comes to an end 3 residues before the CDR3 does, leaving the germline J gene to fill in the end. The chain combines TRBV7-9 with TRBJ1-2; tentatively, D is TRBD1 (6 bases). Germline-derived CDR1 and CDR2 are SEHNR and FQNEAQ (reference sequence). The CDR3 contains 14 residues. CDR3 DNA (partial): TGTGCCAGCAGCTCCAGGGGAAGCACAGATACC. Translated: CASSSRGSTDT. The whole CDR3 sequence is CASSSRGSTDTYTF.

The CDR3 reads CAIRPTSAGELFF. The DNA read from the CDR3 is TGTGCCATACGCCCCACTAGCGCCGGGGAG. The rearrangement joins TRBV2 to TRBJ2-2; 7 bases agree with TRBD2. The read ends 3 residues shy of where the CDR3 ends; the end is completed using the germline J gene. The germline V gene encodes CDR1 SNHLY and CDR2 FYNNEI. The ends lost 10 bases at V and 6 bases at J; junction bases unmatched: 8. The CDR3 runs 13 residues.

As to this clone: The read halts 3 residues ahead of the CDR3 end, with the missing end drawn from the germline J gene. This chain connects TRBV5-6 to TRBJ1-2, with D maybe TRBD1 (6 bases). V lost 5 bases and J 2 bases, leaving 10 bases between the germline ends. CDR3 length equals 13 residues. Per germline, CDR1 SGHDT and CDR2 YYEEEE. Partial CDR3 DNA: TGTGCCAGCAGGACAGGACCCAACTATGGC. The encoded protein is CASRTGPNYG. The complete CDR3 reads CASRTGPNYGYTF.

A remark on this clone: The read stops 3 residues short of the end of the CDR3; the missing end is completed from the germline J gene. The chain links TRBV5-4 to TRBJ1-1; D uncertain. Trimming left V 0 bases short and J 2 bases short, with 8 bases between. The germline CDR1 and CDR2 sequences are SGHNT and YYREEE (reference sequence). There are 14 residues in the CDR3. The DNA read from the CDR3 is TGTGCCAGCAGCTTGGCCCCGTTCAACACTGAA. This sequence encodes CASSLAPFNTE. The entire CDR3 sequence reads CASSLAPFNTEAFF. Filled out from reference TRBV5-4 and TRBJ1-1, the complete variable domain reads ETGVTQSPTHLIKTRGQQVTLRCSSQSGHNTVSWYQQALGQGPQFIFQYYREEENGRGNFPPRFSGLQFPNYSSELNVNALELDDSALYLCASSLAPFNTEAFFGQGTRLTVV.

As for this clone: The read terminates 3 residues before the CDR3 end, so the remaining end is supplied by the germline J gene. The chain couples TRBV6-2 or TRBV6-3 to TRBJ2-1; a possible D gene is TRBD1 (6 bases). The CDR3 is 16 residues long. The V gene lost 6 bases and the J gene lost 6 bases, with 21 bases spanning the gap. From germline, CDR1 is MNHEY and CDR2 SVGEGT. The sequenced part of the CDR3 DNA is TGTGCCAGCAGACCCAGGGGACGCCCCTTGGGCAATGAG. This gives the protein CASRPRGRPLGNE. The entire CDR3 protein reads CASRPRGRPLGNEQFF.

With regard to this clone: Sequencing ends 3 residues short of the CDR3 end; the germline J gene provides the rest. The chain links TRBV19 to TRBJ2-7, with 7 bases lining up with TRBD2. Germline values: CDR1 LNHDA, CDR2 SQIVND (reference sequence). Losses at the gene ends were 6 bases for V and 0 bases for J; bases not matched to a gene: 11. This CDR3 spans 16 amino acids. CDR3 protein: CASRPAGERGSYEQYF. The part of the CDR3 DNA that was read is TGTGCCAGTAGACCGGCGGGGGAGAGGGGCTCCTACGAG.

Turning to this clone: One junction end does not reproduce the germline sequence, and a read error may be involved. The read is 3 residues too short to cover the CDR3 end, so that end is filled in from the germline J gene. The chain carries TRBV4-2 and TRBJ1-4; D gene unclear. From germline, CDR1 is LGHNA and CDR2 YNFKEQ. The CDR3 loop spans 14 amino acids. Partial CDR3 DNA: TGCGCCAGCAGCCAAGATTGGCGGAATGAAAAA. It translates to CASSQDWRNEK. The complete CDR3 protein is CASSQDWRNEKLFF.

Comments on this clone: The CDR3 is cut off 3 residues early in the read; its end comes from the germline J gene. The chain is built from TRBV20-1 and TRBJ2-5; 14 bases map to TRBD2. V gave up 6 bases and J gave up 3 bases; unmatched junction bases: 9. The CDR3 runs 16 residues. The germline V gene encodes CDR1 DFQATT and CDR2 SNEGSKA (reference sequence). The CDR3 reads CSALRTSGGQEETQYF. CDR3 DNA (partial): TGCAGTGCCCTGAGGACTAGCGGGGGGCAGGAAGAGACC.

About this clone itself: The read comes to an end 3 residues before the CDR3 does, leaving the germline J gene to fill in the end. V usage is TRBV2 and J usage is TRBJ1-6, with TRBD1 matching 9 bases. With V trimmed by 6 bases and J by 8 bases, 5 bases remained unmatched. The V gene's germline CDR1 is SNHLY and CDR2 FYNNEI. CDR3 size: 14 residues. CDR3 DNA, as far as it was read: TGTGCCAGCAGACAGGGGGCTATGGATTCACCC. Residues: CASRQGAMDSP. The CDR3 in its entirety is CASRQGAMDSPLHF.